The T cell receptor beta chain under discussion was sequenced for a study of cytomegalovirus exposure and HLA in healthy donors. Findings of the study overall: For cytomegalovirus status, the classifier reportedly gave diagnoses with high specificity and sensitivity.

A multiplex PCR was run with 60 Vbeta primers and 13 Jbeta primers. Using immunoSEQ multiplex PCR, the repertoire was profiled, and TCRdb retains in-frame clones only, with some absent. The table lists 100,000 or so clones, roughly 76% of them singletons. There are 16 residues in the CDR3. V lost 1 base and J lost 0, with 10 bases in between. Germline CDR1 LGHNA, CDR2 YNFKEQ. Notes on this clone: Its antigen remains unknown.

The sequence came from a man aged 30-40 years in good health and CMV-seropositive. The chain employs TRBV4-2 and TRBJ2-1; D ambiguous. The sample was PBMCs. In DNA, the CDR3 is TGTGCCAGCAGCCAAGGACACGGCTCCTCCTACAATGAGCAGTTCTTC. Its protein is CASSQGHGSSYNEQFF.